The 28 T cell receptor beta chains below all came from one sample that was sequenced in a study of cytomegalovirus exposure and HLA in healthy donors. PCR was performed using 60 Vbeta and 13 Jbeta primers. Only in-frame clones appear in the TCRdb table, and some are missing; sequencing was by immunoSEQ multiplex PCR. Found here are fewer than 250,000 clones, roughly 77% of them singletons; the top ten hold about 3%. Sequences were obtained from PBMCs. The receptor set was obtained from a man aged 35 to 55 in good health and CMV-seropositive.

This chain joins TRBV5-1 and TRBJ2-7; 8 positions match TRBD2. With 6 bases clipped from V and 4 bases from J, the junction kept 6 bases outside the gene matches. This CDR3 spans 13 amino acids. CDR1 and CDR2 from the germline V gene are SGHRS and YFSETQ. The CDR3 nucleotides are TGCGCCAGCACCCGGGAGGGTTTTTACGAGCAGTACTTC. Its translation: CASTREGFYEQYF.

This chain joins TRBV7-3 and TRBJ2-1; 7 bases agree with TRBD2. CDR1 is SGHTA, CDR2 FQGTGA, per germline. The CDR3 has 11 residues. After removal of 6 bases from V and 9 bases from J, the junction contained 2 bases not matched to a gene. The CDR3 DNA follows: TGTGCCAGCAGTCGCGGGGGTGAGCAGTTCTTC. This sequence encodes CASSRGGEQFF. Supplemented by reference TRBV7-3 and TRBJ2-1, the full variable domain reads GAGVSQTPSNKVTEKGKYVELRCDPISGHTALYWYRQSLGQGPEFLIYFQGTGAADDSGLPNDRFFAVRPEGSVSTLKIQRTERGDSAVYLCASSRGGEQFFGPGTRLTVL.

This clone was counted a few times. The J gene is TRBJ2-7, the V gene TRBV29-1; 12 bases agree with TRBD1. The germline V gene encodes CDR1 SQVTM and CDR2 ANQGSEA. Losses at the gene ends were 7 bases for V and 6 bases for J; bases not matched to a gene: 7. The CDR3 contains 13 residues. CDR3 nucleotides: TGCAGCGCAACCGGGACAGGGGGCTCCGAGCAGTACTTC. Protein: CSATGTGGSEQYF.

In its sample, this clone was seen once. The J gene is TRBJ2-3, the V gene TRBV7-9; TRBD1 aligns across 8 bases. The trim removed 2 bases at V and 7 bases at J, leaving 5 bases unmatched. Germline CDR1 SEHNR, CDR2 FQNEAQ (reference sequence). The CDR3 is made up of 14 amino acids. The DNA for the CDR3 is TGTGCCAGCAGCTTAACCCAGGGGGCCAATACGCAGTATTTT. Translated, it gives CASSLTQGANTQYF.

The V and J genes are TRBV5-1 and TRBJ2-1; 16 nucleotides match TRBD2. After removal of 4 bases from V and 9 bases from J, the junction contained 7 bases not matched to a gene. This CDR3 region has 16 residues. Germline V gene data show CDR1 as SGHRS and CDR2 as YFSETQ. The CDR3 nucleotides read TGCGCCAGCAGCCCGGGACTAGCGGGAGGGTTGCGTGAGCAGTTCTTC. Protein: CASSPGLAGGLREQFF.

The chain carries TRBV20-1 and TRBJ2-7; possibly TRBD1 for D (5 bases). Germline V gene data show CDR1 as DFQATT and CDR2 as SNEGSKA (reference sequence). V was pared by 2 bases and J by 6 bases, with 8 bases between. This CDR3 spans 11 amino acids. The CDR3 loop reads CSARSRAEQYF. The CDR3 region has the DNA TGCAGTGCTAGAAGCAGGGCCGAGCAGTACTTC.

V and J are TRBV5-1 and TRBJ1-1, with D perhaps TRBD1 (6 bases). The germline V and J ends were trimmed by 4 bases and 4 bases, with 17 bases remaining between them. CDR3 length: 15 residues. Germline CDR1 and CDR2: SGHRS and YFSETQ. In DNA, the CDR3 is TGCGCCAGCAGCACAAGACTGGGGGCGGGCACTGAAGCTTTCTTT. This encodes CASSTRLGAGTEAFF. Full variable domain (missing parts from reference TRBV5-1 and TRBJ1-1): KAGVTQTPRYLIKTRGQQVTLSCSPISGHRSVSWYQQTPGQGLQFLFEYFSETQRNKGNFPGRFSGRQFSNSRSEMNVSTLELGDSALYLCASSTRLGAGTEAFFGQGTRLTVV.

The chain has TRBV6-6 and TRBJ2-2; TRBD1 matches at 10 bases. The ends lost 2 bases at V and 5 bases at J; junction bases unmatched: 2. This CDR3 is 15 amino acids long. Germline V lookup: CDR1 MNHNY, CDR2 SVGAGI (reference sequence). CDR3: CASSYRTGGTGELFF. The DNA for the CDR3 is TGTGCCAGCAGTTACCGGACAGGGGGGACCGGGGAGCTGTTTTTT.

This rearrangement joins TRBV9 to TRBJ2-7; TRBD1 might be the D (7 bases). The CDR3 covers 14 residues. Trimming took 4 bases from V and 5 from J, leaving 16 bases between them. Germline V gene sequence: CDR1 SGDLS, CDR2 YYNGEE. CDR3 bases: TGTGCCAGCAGCCCTCAGGGGGGTGGGCACGAGCAGTACTTC. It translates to CASSPQGGGHEQYF.

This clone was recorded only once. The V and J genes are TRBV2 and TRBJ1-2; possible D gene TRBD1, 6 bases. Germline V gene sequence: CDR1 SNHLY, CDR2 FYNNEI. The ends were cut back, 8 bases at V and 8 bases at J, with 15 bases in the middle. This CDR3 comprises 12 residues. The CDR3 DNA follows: TGTGCCAGCGGACGCACAGGGAACGGCTACACCTTC. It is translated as CASGRTGNGYTF.

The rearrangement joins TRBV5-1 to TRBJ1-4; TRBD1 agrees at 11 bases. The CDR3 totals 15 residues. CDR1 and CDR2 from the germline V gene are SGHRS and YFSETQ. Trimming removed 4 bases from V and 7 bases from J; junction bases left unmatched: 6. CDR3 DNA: TGCGCCAGCAGCCCCTCGGGGACAGGGGGTGAAAAACTGTTTTTT. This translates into CASSPSGTGGEKLFF.

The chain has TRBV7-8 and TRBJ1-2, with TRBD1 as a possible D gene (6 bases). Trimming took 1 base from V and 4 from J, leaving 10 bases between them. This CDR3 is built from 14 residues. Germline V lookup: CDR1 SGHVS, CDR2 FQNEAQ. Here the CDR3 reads CASSLGAGAYGYTF. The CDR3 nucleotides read TGTGCCAGCAGCTTAGGGGCGGGGGCCTATGGCTACACCTTC.

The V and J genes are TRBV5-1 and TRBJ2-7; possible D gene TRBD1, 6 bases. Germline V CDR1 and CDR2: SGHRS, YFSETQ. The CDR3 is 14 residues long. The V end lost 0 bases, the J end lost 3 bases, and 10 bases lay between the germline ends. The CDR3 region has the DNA TGCGCCAGCAGCTTGGGGGACAATAACTACGAGCAGTACTTC. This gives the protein CASSLGDNNYEQYF.

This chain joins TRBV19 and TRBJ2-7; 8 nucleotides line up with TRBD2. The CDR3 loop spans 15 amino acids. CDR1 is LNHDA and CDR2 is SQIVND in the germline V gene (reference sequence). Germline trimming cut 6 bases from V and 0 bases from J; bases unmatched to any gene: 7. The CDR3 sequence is CASRAWRGDSYEQYF. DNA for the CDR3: TGTGCCAGTAGGGCCTGGCGGGGGGACTCCTACGAGCAGTACTTC.

The CDR3 bases are TGTGCCAGCAGGGGGCCCAATCAGCCCCAGCATTTT. It encodes CASRGPNQPQHF. The chain carries TRBV6-5 and TRBJ1-5; D perhaps matches TRBD1 (5 bases). Between the trimmed V and J ends, which lost 6 bases and 3 bases, there was a span of 6 bases. The germline V gene encodes CDR1 MNHEY and CDR2 SVGAGI. The CDR3 is 12 amino acids.

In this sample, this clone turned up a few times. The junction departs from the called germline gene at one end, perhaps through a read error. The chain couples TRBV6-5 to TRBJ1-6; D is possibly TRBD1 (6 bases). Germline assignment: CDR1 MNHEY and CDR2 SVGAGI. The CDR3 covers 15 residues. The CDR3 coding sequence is TGTGCCAGCAGATACTCGGGGGCAGGGGATTCACCCCTCCACTTT. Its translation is CASRYSGAGDSPLHF.

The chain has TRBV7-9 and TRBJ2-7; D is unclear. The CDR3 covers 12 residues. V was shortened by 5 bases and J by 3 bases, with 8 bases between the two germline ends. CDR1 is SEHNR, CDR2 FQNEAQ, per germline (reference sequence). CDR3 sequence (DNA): TGTGCCAGCAGCCCGGAGATCTACGAGCAGTACTTC. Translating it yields CASSPEIYEQYF.

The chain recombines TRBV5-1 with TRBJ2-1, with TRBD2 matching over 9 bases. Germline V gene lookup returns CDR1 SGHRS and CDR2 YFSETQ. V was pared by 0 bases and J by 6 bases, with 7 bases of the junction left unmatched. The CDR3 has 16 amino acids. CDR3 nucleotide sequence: TGCGCCAGCAGCTTGGAAGGACTAGCGTTCTTCAATGAGCAGTTCTTC. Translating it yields CASSLEGLAFFNEQFF. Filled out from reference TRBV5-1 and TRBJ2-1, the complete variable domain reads KAGVTQTPRYLIKTRGQQVTLSCSPISGHRSVSWYQQTPGQGLQFLFEYFSETQRNKGNFPGRFSGRQFSNSRSEMNVSTLELGDSALYLCASSLEGLAFFNEQFFGPGTRLTVL.

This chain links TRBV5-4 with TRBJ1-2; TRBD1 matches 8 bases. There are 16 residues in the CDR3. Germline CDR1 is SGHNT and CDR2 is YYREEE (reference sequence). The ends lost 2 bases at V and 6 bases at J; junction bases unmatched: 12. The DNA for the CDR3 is TGTGCCAGCAGCTTTCGTTCGACAGGGGTGGTAGATGGCTACACCTTC. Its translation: CASSFRSTGVVDGYTF.

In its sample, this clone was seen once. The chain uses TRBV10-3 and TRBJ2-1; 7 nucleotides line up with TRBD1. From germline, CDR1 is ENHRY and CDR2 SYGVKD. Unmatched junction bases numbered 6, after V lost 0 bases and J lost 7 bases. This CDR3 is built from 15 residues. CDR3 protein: CAISESRGLGNEQFF. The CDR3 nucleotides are TGTGCCATCAGTGAGTCAAGGGGGCTGGGAAATGAGCAGTTCTTC.

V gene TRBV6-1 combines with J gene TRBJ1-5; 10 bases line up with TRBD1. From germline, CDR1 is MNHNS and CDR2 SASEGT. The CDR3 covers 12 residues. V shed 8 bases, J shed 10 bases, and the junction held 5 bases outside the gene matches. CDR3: CASRQGANPQHF. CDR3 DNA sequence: TGTGCCAGCCGACAGGGGGCGAATCCCCAGCATTTT.

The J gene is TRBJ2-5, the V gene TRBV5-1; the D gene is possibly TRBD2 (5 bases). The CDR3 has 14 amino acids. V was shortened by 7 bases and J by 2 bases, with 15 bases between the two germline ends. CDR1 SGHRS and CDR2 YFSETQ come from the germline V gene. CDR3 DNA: TGCGCCAGCTCCCTCGCGGGCTCTCAAGAGACCCAGTACTTC. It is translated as CASSLAGSQETQYF.

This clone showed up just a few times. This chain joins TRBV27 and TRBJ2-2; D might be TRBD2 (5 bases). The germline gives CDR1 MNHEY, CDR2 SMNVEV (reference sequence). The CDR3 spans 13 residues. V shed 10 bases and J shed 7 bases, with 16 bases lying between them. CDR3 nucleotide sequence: TGTGCCACCTCGCCGGGCCGGGGCGGGGAGCTGTTTTTT. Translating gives CATSPGRGGELFF.

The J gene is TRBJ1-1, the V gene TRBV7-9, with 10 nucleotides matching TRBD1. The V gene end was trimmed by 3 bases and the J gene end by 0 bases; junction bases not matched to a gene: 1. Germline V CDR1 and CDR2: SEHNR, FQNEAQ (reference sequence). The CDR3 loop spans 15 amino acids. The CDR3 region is CASSLGTGVNTEAFF. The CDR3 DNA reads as TGTGCCAGCAGCTTGGGGACAGGGGTGAACACTGAAGCTTTCTTT.

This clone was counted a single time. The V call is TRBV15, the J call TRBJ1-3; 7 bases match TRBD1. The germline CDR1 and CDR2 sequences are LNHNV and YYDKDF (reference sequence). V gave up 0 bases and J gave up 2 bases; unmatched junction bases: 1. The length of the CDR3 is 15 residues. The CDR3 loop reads CATSRETGTGNTIYF. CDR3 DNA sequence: TGTGCCACCAGCAGAGAGACAGGGACTGGAAACACCATATATTTT. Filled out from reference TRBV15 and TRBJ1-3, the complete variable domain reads DAMVIQNPRYQVTQFGKPVTLSCSQTLNHNVMYWYQQKSSQAPKLLFHYYDKDFNNEADTPDNFQSRRPNTSFCFLDIRSPGLGDTAMYLCATSRETGTGNTIYFGEGSWLTVV.

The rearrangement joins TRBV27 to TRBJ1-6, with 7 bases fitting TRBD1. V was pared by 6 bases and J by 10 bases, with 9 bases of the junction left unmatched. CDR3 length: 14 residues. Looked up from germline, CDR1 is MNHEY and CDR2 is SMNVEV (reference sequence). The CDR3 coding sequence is TGTGCCAGCAGGAGAGACAGGGCCACATCACCCCTCCACTTT. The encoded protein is CASRRDRATSPLHF.

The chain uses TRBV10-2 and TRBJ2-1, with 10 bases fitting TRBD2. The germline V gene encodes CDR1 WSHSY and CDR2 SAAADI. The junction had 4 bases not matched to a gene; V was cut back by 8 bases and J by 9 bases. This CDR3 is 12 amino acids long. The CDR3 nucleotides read TGCGCCAGCGCCAGCGGGGGGGTTGAGCAGTTCTTC. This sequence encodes CASASGGVEQFF.

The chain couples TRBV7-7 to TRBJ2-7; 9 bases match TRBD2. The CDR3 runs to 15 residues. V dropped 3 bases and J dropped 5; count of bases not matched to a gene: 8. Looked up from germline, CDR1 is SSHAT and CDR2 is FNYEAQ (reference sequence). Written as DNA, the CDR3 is TGTGCCAGCAGCTTTCGCGGGGGGGCTCTCGACGAGCAGTACTTC. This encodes CASSFRGGALDEQYF.